This T cell receptor (beta chain) derives from a study of identical twins. Trimming at V came to 4 bases and at J to 4 bases, leaving 10 bases not matched to a gene. The CDR3 length is 18 residues. Germline V gene lookup returns CDR1 SGDLS and CDR2 YYNGEE. One entry per CDR3 protein, called by TCRdb with MiXCR from the 5' RACE reads. Among 500,000 to 550,000 distinct CDR3 sequences listed, around 24% were seen once. This clonotype has a handful of counts. Another study also made use of these data, one on yellow fever vaccine responses in identical twins.

The gene calls are TRBV9 and TRBJ2-1; TRBD2 agrees at 14 bases. The sequence was obtained from a woman aged 18-30 years in good health. The sample was CD4+ T cells sorted from blood. The CDR3: CASSPRLAGGVKYNEQFF. The CDR3 DNA is TGTGCCAGCAGCCCCAGACTAGCGGGAGGGGTAAAGTACAATGAGCAGTTCTTC.